A selection of T cell receptor beta chains follows, all from one sample in a study of blood T cell repertoires in COVID-19. Using immunoSEQ multiplex PCR, the repertoire was profiled, and TCRdb retains in-frame clones only, with some absent. In the table there are roughly 220,000 clones, 75% to 90% of which are singletons. Sample: PBMCs or T cells enriched from blood (not recorded which). The receptors were gathered from a woman under 30 in a cohort exposed to, infected with or recovered from COVID-19 (not recorded which). The CDR3 runs from the conserved cysteine through the conserved F or W. The order of the fields is D gene, CDR3 length, clone size, J gene, V gene, CDR3 DNA, CDR3 protein. A D gene is named only where the DNA matches it firmly. Clone size appears in some rows only: once, few, many, or a class for an expanded clone.

TRBD1 14 . TRBJ1-4 TRBV6-5 TGTGCCAGCAGGCGGGACAGGGGGCTTGAAAAACTGTTTTTT CASRRDRGLEKLFF
TRBD2 15 . TRBJ2-5 TRBV5-4 TGTGCCAGCATCCCCTACGGGGGGGTTATTAAGACCCAGTACTTC CASIPYGGVIKTQYF
. 14 . TRBJ2-7 TRBV7-6 TGTGCCAGCAGCTTAGGCCCAGGGTTATACGAGCAGTACTTC CASSLGPGLYEQYF
TRBD1 18 . TRBJ2-6 TRBV24-1 TGTGCCACCAGTGATGCCCGGGACAGGGACTCTGGGGCCAACGTCCTGACTTTC CATSDARDRDSGANVLTF
TRBD2 16 . TRBJ2-3 TRBV18 TGTGCCAGCTCACCACCCGGACTAGGGGGCACAGATACGCAGTATTTT CASSPPGLGGTDTQYF
TRBD2 18 . TRBJ2-1 TRBV15 TGTGCCACCAGCAGAGGAGGGCTTGGGCGGGGGAATGACAATGAGCAGTTCTTC CATSRGGLGRGNDNEQFF
. 13 once TRBJ2-7 TRBV28 TGTGCCAGCAGTTGGGGAGTTTCCTACGAGCAGTACTTC CASSWGVSYEQYF
. 15 . TRBJ2-2 TRBV6-5 TGTGCCAGCAGTTACAACAGGGATAACACCGGGGAGCTGTTTTTT CASSYNRDNTGELFF
TRBD2 16 . TRBJ2-1 TRBV7-6 TGTGCCAGCAGCTTTAGCGGGGGGGCTGGATACAATGAGCAGTTCTTC CASSFSGGAGYNEQFF
. 12 . TRBJ1-5 TRBV5-6 TGTGCCAGCAGCTTCGGGGGGCAGCCCCAGCATTTT CASSFGGQPQHF
. 17 . TRBJ1-6 TRBV19 TGTGCCAGTAGTTCCTCATCCCACCAGCGGGCAATTTCACCCCTCCACTTT CASSSSSHQRAISPLHF
TRBD1 14 . TRBJ2-7 TRBV4-2 TGTGCCAGCAGCCAATATAAGGGGGCCGCCGAGCAGTACTTC CASSQYKGAAEQYF
TRBD1 14 . TRBJ2-7 TRBV7-3 TGTGCCAGCAGGTCCGGGACAGGGTCCTACGAGCAGTACTTC CASRSGTGSYEQYF
. 16 . TRBJ1-4 TRBV6-1 TGTGCCAGCAGTGAAGAAGGCGCAGGGGCAAATGAAAAACTGTTTTTT CASSEEGAGANEKLFF
TRBD1 14 . TRBJ1-1 TRBV29-1 TGCAGCGTTGCCTCGGGACAGGGGGCTGGTGAAGCTTTCTTT CSVASGQGAGEAFF
. 13 . TRBJ2-5 TRBV6-5 TGTGCCATCTCATCCACCGGGGGAAAGACCCAGTACTTC CAISSTGGKTQYF
. 15 . TRBJ2-7 TRBV6-5 TGTGCCAGCAGGCCCATGGTCACGGGCTCCTACGAGCAGTACTTC CASRPMVTGSYEQYF